The 24 T cell receptor beta chains given below trace back to one sample, sequenced in a study of blood T cell repertoires in COVID-19. Clones were read by immunoSEQ multiplex PCR, and TCRdb kept only the in-frame ones, dropping some. The sample yields some 150,000 clones, roughly 79% seen once. The specimen sequenced was peripheral blood. These receptors all come from a human donor with acute or convalescent COVID-19. The donor label of this sample is uncertain.

The chain couples TRBV18 to TRBJ1-1; maybe TRBD1 (5 bases). The CDR3 is 13 amino acids. Trimming removed 3 bases from V and 4 bases from J, with 9 bases in between. From germline, CDR1 is KGHSH and CDR2 LQKENI. The CDR3 DNA reads TGTGCCAGCTCACCCGACAGCGCCACTGAAGCTTTCTTT. Amino acids: CASSPDSATEAFF.

This clone was recorded only once. The V gene is TRBV19, the J gene TRBJ1-5; D not certain. V shed 2 bases and J shed 3 bases, with 5 bases lying between them. The germline gives CDR1 LNHDA, CDR2 SQIVND (reference sequence). This CDR3 is built from 13 residues. CDR3 amino acids: CASSIQANQPQHF. CDR3 DNA: TGTGCCAGTAGTATACAGGCCAATCAGCCCCAGCATTTT.

The chain joins TRBV7-9 to TRBJ2-2; no reliable D call. This CDR3 is built from 14 residues. Germline-derived CDR1 and CDR2 are SEHNR and FQNEAQ (reference sequence). The V end was cut by 1 base, the J end by 5 bases, with 8 bases between. The CDR3 is CASSLVAATGELFF. Here the CDR3 DNA reads TGTGCCAGCAGCTTAGTGGCAGCGACCGGGGAGCTGTTTTTT.

The chain recombines TRBV19 with TRBJ1-5; D is perhaps TRBD1 (5 bases). V was cut by 6 bases and J by 2 bases, with 14 bases left in between. The CDR3 loop spans 15 amino acids. CDR1 LNHDA and CDR2 SQIVND come from the germline V gene (reference sequence). DNA for the CDR3: TGTGCCAGTAGGGCCGGTCCGGGGGGCAATCAGCCCCAGCATTTT. Protein sequence: CASRAGPGGNQPQHF.

The chain couples TRBV19 to TRBJ1-3, with TRBD1 as a possible D gene (5 bases). The CDR3 length is 13 residues. CDR1 and CDR2 from the germline V gene are LNHDA and SQIVND (reference sequence). V shed 7 bases and J shed 2 bases, with 9 bases lying between them. The CDR3 bases are TGTGCCAGTACGACAGTAGCTGGAAACACCATATATTTT. This translates into CASTTVAGNTIYF.

The chain is built from TRBV7-9 and TRBJ1-2; TRBD1 matches at 10 bases. J gave up 4 bases and V 4 bases, and 6 bases lay outside the gene matches. CDR1 SEHNR and CDR2 FQNEAQ come from the germline V gene (reference sequence). The CDR3 contains 15 residues. The CDR3 is CASSSGTGERYGYTF. The CDR3 coding sequence is TGTGCCAGCAGCTCCGGGACAGGGGAACGCTATGGCTACACCTTC.

The V call is TRBV5-4, the J call TRBJ1-6; no clear D. V lost 0 bases to trimming and J lost 2 bases, with 6 bases between them. Germline V gives CDR1 SGHNT, CDR2 YYREEE (reference sequence). The length of the CDR3 is 15 residues. CDR3 residues: CASSLGRTYNSPLHF. CDR3 DNA sequence: TGTGCCAGCAGCTTGGGCAGGACCTATAATTCACCCCTCCACTTT. The full variable domain, with the rest looked up from reference TRBV5-4 and TRBJ1-6, is ETGVTQSPTHLIKTRGQQVTLRCSSQSGHNTVSWYQQALGQGPQFIFQYYREEENGRGNFPPRFSGLQFPNYSSELNVNALELDDSALYLCASSLGRTYNSPLHFGNGTRLTVT.

The chain carries TRBV6-5 and TRBJ1-5; the D gene is possibly TRBD1 (5 bases). Trimming took 6 bases from V and 4 from J, leaving 10 bases between them. This CDR3 spans 13 amino acids. Per germline, CDR1 MNHEY and CDR2 SVGAGI. CDR3 sequence reads: CASRDNGNQPQHF. The CDR3 region has the DNA TGTGCCAGCAGGGACAACGGGAATCAGCCCCAGCATTTT.

The V call is TRBV5-1, the J call TRBJ1-3; D may be TRBD1 (5 bases). The CDR3 sequence is 16 residues long. Trimming stripped 0 bases from V and 0 bases from J, with 10 bases between. Looked up from germline, CDR1 is SGHRS and CDR2 is YFSETQ. The CDR3 sequence is CASSLAGGSSGNTIYF. For the CDR3, the DNA is TGCGCCAGCAGCTTGGCGGGGGGGAGCTCTGGAAACACCATATATTTT.

The chain employs TRBV28 and TRBJ2-2; D is uncertain. From germline, CDR1 is MDHEN and CDR2 SYDVKM. V was pared by 3 bases and J by 6 bases, with 11 bases between. The CDR3 sequence is 14 residues long. Here the CDR3 reads CASSFPGLPGELFF. As DNA, the CDR3 is TGTGCCAGCAGTTTTCCGGGTTTGCCCGGGGAGCTGTTTTTT.

The rearrangement joins TRBV27 to TRBJ2-7; the D gene is possibly TRBD2 (5 bases). The CDR3 is 13 residues long. Germline lookup yields CDR1 MNHEY and CDR2 SMNVEV (reference sequence). V shed 5 bases and J shed 2 bases, with 10 bases lying between them. The CDR3 sequence is CASSLGRTYEQYF. The DNA of the CDR3 is TGTGCCAGCAGTCTTGGGAGAACCTACGAGCAGTACTTC.

For this clone: Other DNA sequences of this sample code for an identical CDR3. The J gene is TRBJ1-2, the V gene TRBV18; tentative D call: TRBD1 (5 bases). Germline CDR1 KGHSH, CDR2 LQKENI. The length of the CDR3 is 13 residues. V lost 1 base, J lost 6 bases, and 9 bases lay in between. CDR3 in DNA: TGTGCCAGCTCACCACGCCAGGGTGATGGCTACACCTTC. Encoded protein: CASSPRQGDGYTF.

The gene calls are TRBV10-1 and TRBJ1-3; unclear D gene. The CDR3 totals 13 residues. Germline values: CDR1 WNHNN, CDR2 SYGVQD (reference sequence). V dropped 8 bases and J dropped 0 bases, with 8 bases sitting between them. This chain's CDR3 is CASAGGSGNTIYF. The CDR3, as DNA: TGCGCCAGCGCCGGAGGCTCTGGAAACACCATATATTTT.

The chain joins TRBV5-1 to TRBJ2-2, with TRBD1 matching 7 bases. The CDR3 contains 15 residues. The germline gives CDR1 SGHRS, CDR2 YFSETQ. Trimming took 4 bases from V and 7 from J; bases not matched to a gene: 10. This chain's CDR3 is CASSRDRVYGGELFF. The CDR3 DNA reads as TGCGCCAGCAGCCGAGACAGGGTCTACGGCGGGGAGCTGTTTTTT.

On this clone itself: The junction shows a germline mismatch at one end, possibly a read error. The rearrangement uses TRBV7-9 and TRBJ1-6, with 8 bases fitting TRBD1. Per the germline V gene, CDR1 is SEHNR and CDR2 is FQNEAQ (reference sequence). The CDR3 has 16 residues. The CDR3 sequence: CASSPAGQGNNSPLHF. The CDR3 region has the DNA TGTGCCAGCAGCCCGGCCGGACAGGGAAATAACTCACCCCTCCACTTT.

This clone was seen a few times. V gene TRBV27 combines with J gene TRBJ2-7; 8 bases match TRBD1. Per the germline V gene, CDR1 is MNHEY and CDR2 is SMNVEV (reference sequence). The CDR3 length is 15 residues. V was pared by 2 bases and J by 3 bases, with 6 bases of the junction left unmatched. The CDR3 DNA is TGTGCCAGCAGTTTAGACCGGACAGGGTACTACGAGCAGTACTTC. It encodes CASSLDRTGYYEQYF.

This rearrangement joins TRBV7-6 to TRBJ2-6, with D hard to call. Germline values: CDR1 SGHVS, CDR2 FNYEAQ. The CDR3 is made up of 13 amino acids. Between the trimmed V and J ends, which lost 5 bases and 4 bases, there was a span of 6 bases. CDR3 DNA sequence: TGTGCCAGCAGCATACAGGGGGCCAACGTCCTGACTTTC. Its protein is CASSIQGANVLTF.

The chain combines TRBV24-1 with TRBJ2-1; TRBD2 aligns across 9 bases. The germline CDR1 and CDR2 sequences are KGHDR and SFDVKD. Trimming took 4 bases from V and 9 from J; bases not matched to a gene: 12. The CDR3 length is 16 residues. CDR3 nucleotide sequence: TGTGCCACCAGTGAAAGGCGGGGGGGATCTCTTCGTGAGCAGTTCTTC. This gives the protein CATSERRGGSLREQFF.

V usage is TRBV15 and J usage is TRBJ1-1; D is unresolved. Trimming pared 2 bases from V and 4 bases from J, leaving 17 bases between. CDR1 LNHNV and CDR2 YYDKDF come from the germline V gene (reference sequence). The CDR3 runs to 16 residues. The CDR3 sequence is CATSRQLIGVGTEAFF. DNA for the CDR3: TGTGCCACCAGCAGACAATTGATCGGGGTGGGCACTGAAGCTTTCTTT.

The chain combines TRBV5-4 with TRBJ2-1; D is perhaps TRBD2 (6 bases). Trimming left V 2 bases short and J 1 base short, with 10 bases between. The CDR3 is 15 residues long. CDR1 and CDR2 from the germline V gene are SGHNT and YYREEE (reference sequence). CDR3 coding DNA: TGTGCCAGCAGCTTCAGTGGGGGGTCCTACAATGAGCAGTTCTTC. It yields the protein CASSFSGGSYNEQFF.

This sequence joins TRBV27 and TRBJ1-2; D is possibly TRBD1 (5 bases). The CDR3 covers 13 residues. Trimming left V 6 bases short and J 5 bases short, with 13 bases between. Germline V gene sequence: CDR1 MNHEY, CDR2 SMNVEV (reference sequence). CDR3 sequence: CASSPGGGYGYTF. DNA of the CDR3: TGTGCCAGCAGCCCCGGCGGGGGATATGGCTACACCTTC.

J is TRBJ1-2 and V is TRBV20-1; a weak D match, TRBD1 (6 bases). Looked up from germline, CDR1 is DFQATT and CDR2 is SNEGSKA (reference sequence). The CDR3 is 15 residues long. Trimming stripped 3 bases from V and 7 bases from J, with 21 bases between. This CDR3 reads CSASARGGGGTGYTF. For the CDR3, the DNA is TGCAGTGCTAGTGCACGAGGGGGGGGCGGTACTGGCTACACCTTC.

V and J are TRBV3-1 (or the pseudogene TRBV3-2) and TRBJ1-2; tentatively, D is TRBD1 (6 bases). V was pared by 5 bases and J by 2 bases, with 15 bases between. The CDR3 length is 15 residues. The germline V gene has CDR1 LGHDT and CDR2 YNNKEL (reference sequence). In nucleotides, the CDR3 is TGTGCCAGCAGCTCGATTATTACAGGGAACTATGGCTACACCTTC. Protein product: CASSSIITGNYGYTF.

The chain links TRBV18 to TRBJ1-1, with a tentative D call TRBD1 (6 bases). CDR1 KGHSH and CDR2 LQKENI come from the germline V gene. The CDR3 spans 16 residues. V was shortened by 3 bases and J by 0 bases, with 14 bases between the two germline ends. CDR3 DNA sequence: TGTGCCAGCTCACCGAGAAACACAGGGCTGAACACTGAAGCTTTCTTT. Translating it yields CASSPRNTGLNTEAFF. The complete variable domain, with remaining parts taken from reference TRBV18 and TRBJ1-1, reads NAGVMQNPRHLVRRRGQEARLRCSPMKGHSHVYWYRQLPEEGLKFMVYLQKENIIDESGMPKERFSAEFPKEGPSILRIQQVVRGDSAAYFCASSPRNTGLNTEAFFGQGTRLTVV.